This T cell receptor beta chain was observed in a study of glioma-infiltrating T cells after dendritic cell vaccination. Sequencing used immunoSEQ multiplex PCR; TCRdb keeps in-frame clones, though not all of them. The repertoire consists of approximately 84,000 clones, with around 86% occurring once and the leading ten covering roughly 14%. The CDR3 is 13 amino acids. Per germline, CDR1 MNHNY and CDR2 SVGAGI (reference sequence). The V gene lost 7 bases and the J gene lost 6 bases, with 16 bases spanning the gap. Sequences were derived from blood, sampled before dendritic cell vaccination. The source of this sequence is a human donor with glioblastoma. The chain uses TRBV6-6 and TRBJ2-7; a possible D gene is TRBD2 (6 bases). The CDR3 here is CASTRGRGGEQYF. The CDR3 DNA is TGTGCCAGCACAAGGGGAAGGGGAGGCGAGCAGTACTTC.